This TCR beta chain originates from a study of blood T cell repertoires in COVID-19. Study overall: Acute-phase and convalescent COVID-19 samples originated in the United States, Italy and Spain.

V trimming: 4 bases; J trimming: 8 bases; junction bases outside the gene matches: 3. The CDR3 consists of 13 residues. Germline V gene lookup returns CDR1 SGHTA and CDR2 FQGTGA. In the authors' methods: Quantification of nucleated cells was approximated via reference gene primer amplification. Using immunoSEQ multiplex PCR, the repertoire was profiled, and TCRdb retains in-frame clones only, with some absent. V, J and clone size derive from that table, while D and trimming were established from the DNA sequence. The table includes nearly 95,000 clones, under 90% detected once. This rearrangement joins TRBV7-3 to TRBJ2-1, with TRBD2 matching over 9 bases. This TCR was sampled from a human donor with active COVID-19. The donor label of this sample is uncertain. Sequenced material: peripheral blood. The CDR3 reads CASSSGLADEQFF. Written as DNA, the CDR3 is TGTGCCAGCAGCTCGGGACTAGCAGATGAGCAGTTCTTC.